The present T cell receptor (beta chain) was sequenced within a study of cytomegalovirus exposure and HLA in healthy donors. Study-wide results and limits: Productive status was seen about 87% or about 30% of the time for most TCR beta V segments in an earlier analysis.

V shed 4 bases, J shed 5 bases, and the junction held 7 bases outside the gene matches. The CDR3 has 15 amino acids. Germline-derived CDR1 and CDR2 are SNHLY and FYNNEI. With respect to this clone: Antigen unknown.

The PCR used 60 Vbeta and 13 Jbeta primers. TCRdb's table, derived via immunoSEQ multiplex PCR, lists solely in-frame clones and lacks some. Among about 160,000 clones listed, around 80% were seen once. This chain links TRBV2 with TRBJ2-5; 10 bases map to TRBD2. The TCR originated in a man in his forties in good health and CMV-seronegative. Sequencing was performed on PBMCs. CDR3 sequence reads: CASSGTSGVGETQYF. The CDR3 DNA reads TGTGCCAGCAGTGGGACTAGCGGAGTGGGGGAGACCCAGTACTTC.